The 30 T cell receptor beta chains presented below share a single source sample, sequenced in a study of T cell responses to AZD1222 COVID-19 vaccine. The assay was immunoSEQ multiplex PCR, and TCRdb's table has in-frame clones only and misses some. Counted here are 100,000 to 120,000 clones, more than 75% occurring once; the ten biggest clones make up 2% to 3%. The sample was peripheral blood, taken on day 0 of AZD1222 vaccination. The receptors were sampled from an adult in good health.

The chain employs TRBV2 and TRBJ1-1, with 12 bases matching TRBD1. The CDR3 has 17 residues. V dropped 2 bases and J dropped 5; count of bases not matched to a gene: 9. The germline CDR1 and CDR2 sequences are SNHLY and FYNNEI. CDR3 nucleotide sequence: TGTGCCAGCAGTGAATCCCGGGACAGGGGGCGGCGGACTGAAGCTTTCTTT. Protein sequence: CASSESRDRGRRTEAFF.

The gene calls are TRBV27 and TRBJ1-5, with D perhaps matching TRBD1 (5 bases). In germline, CDR1 is MNHEY, CDR2 SMNVEV (reference sequence). This CDR3 has 14 residues. Trimming cost V 6 bases and J 3 bases, with 12 bases left between them. The CDR3 region has the DNA TGTGCCAGCAGCCTAAGGGGTCTCAATCAGCCCCAGCATTTT. Protein sequence: CASSLRGLNQPQHF.

V is TRBV11-3 and J is TRBJ1-6; TRBD1 aligns across 10 bases. V shed 6 bases and J 8 bases; nucleotides not matched to a gene: 4. Germline V CDR1 and CDR2: SGHNT, YENEEA. The CDR3 extends over 14 amino acids. DNA of the CDR3: TGTGCCAGCAGGTCGGGGACAGGGGATTCACCCCTCCACTTT. It specifies CASRSGTGDSPLHF.

This chain connects TRBV27 to TRBJ1-1; no definite D call. The CDR3 extends over 13 amino acids. Germline V gives CDR1 MNHEY, CDR2 SMNVEV (reference sequence). The V end lost 5 bases, the J end lost 1 base, and 8 bases lay between the germline ends. DNA for the CDR3: TGTGCCAGCAGTCCCGCGGAGAACACTGAAGCTTTCTTT. It encodes CASSPAENTEAFF.

The genes are TRBV6-5 and TRBJ1-1; D call uncertain. CDR3 length: 12 residues. Germline lookup yields CDR1 MNHEY and CDR2 SVGAGI. V was trimmed by 5 bases and J by 4 bases, leaving 8 bases between them. Written as DNA, the CDR3 is TGTGCCAGCAGTCGCCACGGCACTGAAGCTTTCTTT. Translated: CASSRHGTEAFF.

The chain joins TRBV5-1 to TRBJ1-2; D is ambiguous. Germline lookup yields CDR1 SGHRS and CDR2 YFSETQ. Between the trimmed V and J ends, which lost 3 bases and 3 bases, there was a span of 15 bases. CDR3 length: 15 amino acids. The CDR3 is CASSSGSSADYGYTF. The CDR3, as DNA: TGCGCCAGCAGCTCAGGCTCCTCAGCGGACTATGGCTACACCTTC.

This clone showed up just once. CDR3 residues: CASSLDIIGHTNTEAFF. CDR3 nucleotides: TGTGCCAGCAGCTTAGATATTATAGGGCACACGAACACTGAAGCTTTCTTT. The chain carries TRBV11-3 and TRBJ1-1; D unclear. The CDR3 extends over 17 amino acids. V was clipped by 0 bases and J by 1 base, with 15 bases between them. Germline CDR1 is SGHNT and CDR2 is YENEEA.

The gene calls are TRBV19 and TRBJ2-2; possibly TRBD2 for D (8 bases). Trimming removed 9 bases at V and 6 bases at J, with 23 bases between. Germline CDR1 is LNHDA and CDR2 is SQIVND (reference sequence). The CDR3 contains 16 residues. CDR3 amino acids: CASSQTGTRGPGELFF. The CDR3 nucleotides are TGTGCCAGCTCACAAACCGGGACTAGGGGGCCCGGGGAGCTGTTTTTT.

The chain is built from TRBV5-1 and TRBJ1-2; D may be TRBD1 (6 bases). The CDR3 spans 15 residues. Germline V gene lookup returns CDR1 SGHRS and CDR2 YFSETQ. Trimming shortened V by 1 base and J by 7 bases, and 17 bases separated the two germline ends. CDR3 residues: CASSLSPGAGGGYTF. The CDR3 coding sequence is TGCGCCAGCAGCTTGTCACCGGGGGCTGGGGGTGGCTACACCTTC.

Here the CDR3 DNA reads TGTGCCAGCAGCTTAGTTGTCTACGAGCAGTACTTC. Residues: CASSLVVYEQYF. This chain links TRBV11-2 with TRBJ2-7; D remains unclear. CDR1 SGHAT and CDR2 FQNNGV come from the germline V gene. V was pared by 1 base and J by 3 bases, with 4 bases between. The CDR3 is 12 amino acids.

This clone was observed a single time. This rearrangement joins TRBV5-4 to TRBJ2-1; no clear D gene. Trimming pared 0 bases from V and 9 bases from J, leaving 16 bases between. Germline V gene lookup returns CDR1 SGHNT and CDR2 YYREEE (reference sequence). The CDR3 contains 15 residues. CDR3 loop: CASSLVPTPGGEQFF. In nucleotides, the CDR3 is TGTGCCAGCAGCTTGGTACCAACCCCGGGCGGTGAGCAGTTCTTC.

The chain carries TRBV25-1 and TRBJ1-1, with D tentatively TRBD1 (5 bases). Trimming removed 6 bases at V and 5 bases at J, with 16 bases between. CDR1 and CDR2 (germline): MGHDK, SYGVNS. This CDR3 has 14 amino acids. CDR3 coding DNA: TGTGCCAGCAGACAATCCCGGGGGTGGACTGAAGCTTTCTTT. It is translated as CASRQSRGWTEAFF.

The V call is TRBV28, the J call TRBJ1-2; tentatively, D is TRBD1 (6 bases). CDR1 and CDR2 (germline): MDHEN, SYDVKM. Trimming took 8 bases from V and 9 from J, leaving 22 bases between them. This CDR3 spans 14 amino acids. In DNA, the CDR3 is TGTGCCAGCCTCCGCTCCGGGGACATATATAGCTACACCTTC. Its protein is CASLRSGDIYSYTF.

This clone was observed once. The V gene is TRBV5-4, the J gene TRBJ1-5, with D perhaps matching TRBD1 (6 bases). Trimming took off 0 bases at V and 3 bases at J, with 13 bases between the two ends. The CDR3 spans 16 residues. Germline CDR1 and CDR2: SGHNT and YYREEE (reference sequence). This chain's CDR3 is CASSLGGGRNNQPQHF. CDR3 DNA sequence: TGTGCCAGCAGCTTGGGAGGGGGACGGAACAATCAGCCCCAGCATTTT.

The chain joins TRBV28 to TRBJ2-6, with 12 positions matching TRBD2. The junction had 6 bases not matched to a gene; V was cut back by 2 bases and J by 4 bases. Per the germline V gene, CDR1 is MDHEN and CDR2 is SYDVKM. The CDR3 length is 18 residues. CDR3 amino acids: CASSLPGLAGPGANVLTF. Written as DNA, the CDR3 is TGTGCCAGCAGTTTACCGGGACTAGCGGGCCCCGGGGCCAACGTCCTGACTTTC.

The chain combines TRBV12-3 or TRBV12-4 with TRBJ2-2; D perhaps matches TRBD1 (6 bases). V lost 10 bases to trimming and J lost 2 bases, with 11 bases between them. The length of the CDR3 is 13 residues. The CDR3 loop is CATQDRNTGELFF. For the CDR3, the DNA is TGTGCCACCCAGGACAGAAACACCGGGGAGCTGTTTTTT.

The chain joins TRBV3-1 (or the pseudogene TRBV3-2) to TRBJ1-1; D gene uncertain. V lost 4 bases and J lost 0, with 9 bases in between. The CDR3 is 14 residues long. The V gene's germline CDR1 is LGHDT and CDR2 YNNKEL (reference sequence). CDR3 coding DNA: TGTGCCAGCAGCCCCCGTGGGATGAACACTGAAGCTTTCTTT. Encoded protein: CASSPRGMNTEAFF.

V and J are TRBV11-2 and TRBJ1-2; D may be TRBD1 (5 bases). The length of the CDR3 is 15 residues. Trimming pared 5 bases from V and 6 bases from J, leaving 19 bases between. Per the germline V gene, CDR1 is SGHAT and CDR2 is FQNNGV. This CDR3 is CASSPAGQGVHGYTF. The CDR3 nucleotides read TGTGCCAGCAGCCCGGCTGGACAAGGGGTGCATGGCTACACCTTC.

The chain carries TRBV10-1 and TRBJ1-1; the match to TRBD1 covers 8 bases. The junction had 20 bases not matched to a gene; V was cut back by 4 bases and J by 4 bases. The CDR3 consists of 19 residues. Looked up from germline, CDR1 is WNHNN and CDR2 is SYGVQD (reference sequence). CDR3 protein: CASSGPGTGGAFVSTEAFF. The CDR3 DNA is TGCGCCAGCAGTGGCCCCGGCACAGGGGGAGCATTCGTGAGCACTGAAGCTTTCTTT.

The rearrangement joins TRBV7-2 to TRBJ1-5; D gene ambiguous. In germline, CDR1 is SGHTA, CDR2 FQGNSA. V was trimmed by 3 bases and J by 7 bases, leaving 10 bases between them. This CDR3 has 13 residues. In DNA form, the CDR3 reads TGTGCCAGCAGCTTTGGGGTAAACCAGCCCCAGCATTTT. Its protein is CASSFGVNQPQHF.

V gene TRBV3-1 (or the pseudogene TRBV3-2) combines with J gene TRBJ2-7; 10 positions match TRBD1. Germline V gives CDR1 LGHDT, CDR2 YNNKEL (reference sequence). The CDR3 is 16 residues long. V trimming: 6 bases; J trimming: 4 bases; junction bases outside the gene matches: 12. CDR3 protein: CASSDRDRGPGYEQYF. The DNA for the CDR3 is TGTGCCAGCAGTGACCGCGACAGGGGGCCTGGTTACGAGCAGTACTTC.

This chain connects TRBV5-8 to TRBJ1-2, with D unresolved. Germline CDR1 SGHTS, CDR2 YDEGEE. This CDR3 is built from 12 residues. V was trimmed by 3 bases and J by 7 bases, leaving 10 bases between them. CDR3 in DNA: TGTGCCAGCAGCTCCCGTTCTCCTGGCTACACCTTC. Translated, it gives CASSSRSPGYTF.

The chain combines TRBV29-1 with TRBJ1-2; 9 bases align to TRBD1. The V gene end was trimmed by 4 bases and the J gene end by 5 bases; junction bases not matched to a gene: 5. CDR1 is SQVTM and CDR2 is ANQGSEA in the germline V gene. CDR3 length: 13 residues. The DNA of the CDR3 is TGCAGCGTTGGGGGAGGACAGGGGTATGGCTACACCTTC. Encoded protein: CSVGGGQGYGYTF.

The V call is TRBV6-1, the J call TRBJ2-3, with no clear D. V was clipped by 1 base and J by 3 bases, with 11 bases between them. Germline CDR1 and CDR2: MNHNS and SASEGT. This CDR3 is built from 15 residues. For the CDR3, the DNA is TGTGCCAGCAGTGAAGGCGAATTGGTAACAGATACGCAGTATTTT. Its translation: CASSEGELVTDTQYF.

By its share, this clone is medium-sized (0.01 to 0.1%). The chain couples TRBV27 to TRBJ2-4; 8 positions agree with TRBD1. V was clipped by 2 bases and J by 5 bases; unmatched bases: 2. Germline loops: CDR1 MNHEY, CDR2 SMNVEV (reference sequence). The CDR3 has 14 amino acids. The CDR3 DNA follows: TGTGCCAGCAGTTTAGCGGGACAGGAAAACATTCAGTACTTC. Protein: CASSLAGQENIQYF.

V gene TRBV4-2 combines with J gene TRBJ1-6, with D uncertain. There are 15 residues in the CDR3. Germline CDR1 is LGHNA and CDR2 is YNFKEQ. Trimming pared 1 base from V and 8 bases from J, leaving 12 bases between. The CDR3 nucleotides are TGTGCCAGCAGCCAAGTAATTTTGGGAGATTCACCCCTCCACTTT. Translation gives CASSQVILGDSPLHF.

By frequency in the sample, this clone is medium-sized. The same CDR3 arises from other DNA sequences in this sample as well. The genes are TRBV28 and TRBJ2-7; 13 bases align to TRBD2. The V gene's germline CDR1 is MDHEN and CDR2 SYDVKM. Trimming at V came to 6 bases and at J to 2 bases, leaving 4 bases not matched to a gene. The CDR3 extends over 15 amino acids. Here the CDR3 reads CASRQLAGGTYEQYF. CDR3 DNA sequence: TGTGCCAGCAGGCAACTAGCGGGAGGGACCTACGAGCAGTACTTC.

This chain links TRBV4-1 with TRBJ2-5, with 10 bases aligning to TRBD2. Germline V gene data show CDR1 as MGHRA and CDR2 as YSYEKL. The ends lost 1 base at V and 1 base at J; junction bases unmatched: 9. The length of the CDR3 is 18 residues. The CDR3 loop is CASSQVRSGGAVQETQYF. The DNA for the CDR3 is TGCGCCAGCAGCCAAGTTAGAAGCGGGGGGGCCGTCCAAGAGACCCAGTACTTC.

V is TRBV6-5 and J is TRBJ2-7; 10 nucleotides match TRBD1. Germline V CDR1 and CDR2: MNHEY, SVGAGI. The CDR3 consists of 14 residues. With V trimmed by 6 bases and J by 1 base, 3 bases remained unmatched. The CDR3 sequence is CASRRQGASYEQYF. CDR3 coding DNA: TGTGCCAGCAGAAGACAGGGGGCTTCCTACGAGCAGTACTTC.

The chain couples TRBV7-9 to TRBJ1-5; 7 nucleotides agree with TRBD1. CDR3 size: 13 residues. Unmatched junction bases numbered 1, after V lost 3 bases and J lost 5 bases. The germline CDR1 and CDR2 sequences are SEHNR and FQNEAQ (reference sequence). This CDR3 reads CASSFGQDQPQHF. CDR3 nucleotide sequence: TGTGCCAGCAGCTTCGGACAGGATCAGCCCCAGCATTTT.